The subject of this entry is one TCR beta chain. What it binds is unknown. The record originates from a study of T-cell memory formation after mild COVID-19. Study-wide results and caveats: Pre-infection memory held some responding clones, suggesting pre-existing cross-reactive T cells responded.

CDR1 and CDR2 from the germline V gene are LNHNV and YYDKDF (reference sequence). Trimming took off 0 bases at V and 3 bases at J, with 9 bases between the two ends. The CDR3 contains 14 residues. 5'RACE primed at constant segments yielded TCR alpha and TCR beta cDNA libraries bearing sample barcodes and UMIs. TCRdb ran MiXCR on the 5' RACE reads and lists one entry per CDR3 protein. The table lists around 250,000 distinct CDR3 sequences, about a sixth of them singletons, with roughly 23% in the top ten. The chain combines TRBV15 with TRBJ2-7; possible D gene TRBD2, 5 bases. The source material was PBMCs or a T cell subset sorted from them (not recorded which). This TCR was sampled from a man aged 18 to 29 who had mild COVID-19 (a few samples of this study predate the infection). Cell type and time point are not known. Here the CDR3 reads CATSRDRGSYEQYF. Written as DNA, the CDR3 is TGTGCCACCAGCAGAGACCGGGGTAGCTACGAGCAGTACTTC.